The 25 T cell receptor beta chains listed next were all sequenced from one sample in a study of T cells after yellow fever vaccination. TCRdb independently ran MiXCR on the 5' RACE reads; one entry per CDR3 protein. The data contain roughly 63,000 distinct CDR3 sequences, about 7.8% of them seen just once; the ten biggest clones take up roughly a third. The sample here was CD8+ T cells sorted from PBMCs, taken 15 days after the yellow fever booster vaccination. The origin of the receptors is a man aged 25-40 years who received the YFV17D yellow fever vaccine.

This clonotype was found many times. The chain carries TRBV20-1 and TRBJ2-1; no clear D gene. Trimming pared 4 bases from V and 0 bases from J, leaving 4 bases between. Germline lookup yields CDR1 DFQATT and CDR2 SNEGSKA (reference sequence). This CDR3 comprises 12 residues. The CDR3 bases are TGCAGTGCTACGCCCTCCTACAATGAGCAGTTCTTC. Its translation: CSATPSYNEQFF.

In its sample, this clonotype was seen many times. The rearrangement links TRBV30 to TRBJ2-1, with 7 nucleotides matching TRBD2. The length of the CDR3 is 14 residues. CDR1 is GTSNPN and CDR2 is SVGIG in the germline V gene (reference sequence). V gave up 2 bases and J gave up 0 bases; unmatched junction bases: 1. The CDR3 nucleotides are TGTGCCTGGAGTAGCGGGATCTCCTACAATGAGCAGTTCTTC. This gives the protein CAWSSGISYNEQFF.

This clonotype was observed at least ten times. The junction departs from germline at one end; a sequencing error may be responsible. The rearrangement uses TRBV29-1 and TRBJ2-7; 7 bases align to TRBD1. The V gene's germline CDR1 is SQVTM and CDR2 ANQGSEA. The CDR3 consists of 13 residues. The CDR3 DNA reads as TGCAGCGTATTACCCCCGGGACAGCCCTACCCGTCCTTC. Its protein product is CSVLPPGQPYPSF.

This clonotype has at least ten counts. V usage is TRBV24-1 and J usage is TRBJ2-3; TRBD2 is a possible D gene (6 bases). The germline gives CDR1 KGHDR, CDR2 SFDVKD. The CDR3 loop spans 15 amino acids. V was cut by 4 bases and J by 0 bases, with 10 bases left in between. The CDR3 loop is CATSEGLMSTDTQYF. CDR3 in DNA: TGTGCCACCAGTGAGGGACTGATGAGCACAGATACGCAGTATTTT.

Many counts were recorded for this clonotype. This chain connects TRBV10-2 to TRBJ2-3; D gene uncertain. The ends were cut back, 6 bases at V and 2 bases at J, with 12 bases in the middle. The V gene's germline CDR1 is WSHSY and CDR2 SAAADI. The CDR3 is 14 amino acids. CDR3 sequence: CASSVVESTDTQYF. The CDR3 DNA reads as TGCGCCAGCAGCGTCGTCGAGTCCACAGATACGCAGTATTTT.

In its sample, this clonotype was seen many times. The gene calls are TRBV19 and TRBJ2-2; weak D call: TRBD1 (6 bases). The germline V and J ends were trimmed by 8 bases and 7 bases, with 11 bases remaining between them. Germline-derived CDR1 and CDR2 are LNHDA and SQIVND (reference sequence). This CDR3 spans 12 amino acids. The CDR3 nucleotides read TGTGCCAGTCAGGGGCCCGGCGGGGAGCTGTTTTTT. Amino acid sequence: CASQGPGGELFF.

In regard to this clonotype: A clone one base away is much larger, so this may be a read error. The rearrangement links TRBV11-1 to TRBJ2-7, with TRBD2 matching over 13 bases. This CDR3 is built from 16 residues. Germline V gives CDR1 SGHAT, CDR2 FQDESV (reference sequence). CDR3 in amino acids: CASSSPGTSGINEQNF. CDR3 nucleotides: TGTGCCAGCAGCTCCCCCGGGACTAGCGGGATCAACGAGCAGAACTTC.

This clonotype was observed a few times. The chain links TRBV6-2 or TRBV6-3 to TRBJ2-1, with a tentative D call TRBD2 (5 bases). Trimming stripped 6 bases from V and 5 bases from J, with 11 bases between. Germline assignment: CDR1 MNHEY and CDR2 SVGEGT. This CDR3 comprises 13 residues. CDR3 coding DNA: TGTGCCAGCAGGACTACGACACACAATGAGCAGTTCTTC. This codes for CASRTTTHNEQFF.

This clonotype was found many times. The chain is built from TRBV4-3 and TRBJ1-1, with a tentative D call TRBD1 (5 bases). There are 19 residues in the CDR3. Trimming removed 2 bases from V and 5 bases from J, with 27 bases in between. The germline gives CDR1 LGHNA, CDR2 YSLEER. The DNA for the CDR3 is TGCGCCAGCAGCCAAAAGTCGATGGGGGGGATGGGTCCGGGGACTGAAGCTTTCTTT. Protein product: CASSQKSMGGMGPGTEAFF.

The sample holds many counts of this clonotype. The genes are TRBV6-2 or TRBV6-3 and TRBJ2-1; TRBD1 matches 9 bases. This CDR3 region has 15 residues. With 6 bases clipped from V and 2 bases from J, the junction kept 5 bases outside the gene matches. CDR1 is MNHEY and CDR2 is SVGEGT in the germline V gene. Here the CDR3 reads CASRRGTGPYNEQFF. The CDR3, as DNA: TGTGCCAGCAGGCGGGGGACAGGGCCCTACAATGAGCAGTTCTTC.

In this sample, this clonotype turned up a few times. CDR3 residues: CAWSVDTQYF. The DNA for the CDR3 is TGTGCCTGGAGTGTCGATACGCAGTATTTT. This rearrangement joins TRBV30 to TRBJ2-3; D gene ambiguous. V shed 0 bases and J shed 6 bases, with 1 base lying between them. CDR1 is GTSNPN and CDR2 is SVGIG in the germline V gene (reference sequence). The CDR3 extends over 10 amino acids.

In this sample, this clonotype turned up many times. This rearrangement joins TRBV5-6 to TRBJ2-2; no clear D gene. V gave up 3 bases and J gave up 3 bases, with 6 bases separating them. CDR1 and CDR2 from the germline V gene are SGHDT and YYEEEE. This CDR3 has 13 residues. CDR3 residues: CASSWGHTGELFF. The CDR3 coding sequence is TGTGCCAGCAGCTGGGGTCACACCGGGGAGCTGTTTTTT.

This clonotype appeared many times. J is TRBJ2-7 and V is TRBV4-3; 8 bases fit TRBD1. Germline loops: CDR1 LGHNA, CDR2 YSLEER. V was clipped by 3 bases and J by 1 base; unmatched bases: 5. CDR3 length equals 15 residues. In DNA form, the CDR3 reads TGCGCCAGCAGCCACTCCGGGACAGGTTCCTACGAGCAGTACTTC. Encoded protein: CASSHSGTGSYEQYF.

In this sample, this clonotype turned up many times. The chain joins TRBV6-1 to TRBJ2-1; 10 nucleotides line up with TRBD2. The CDR3 runs 15 residues. Germline V CDR1 and CDR2: MNHNS, SASEGT. Trimming at V came to 2 bases and at J to 8 bases, leaving 6 bases not matched to a gene. In DNA form, the CDR3 reads TGTGCCAGCAGTGAATCTAGCGGGAGTGAGGATGAGCAGTTCTTC. This gives the protein CASSESSGSEDEQFF.

This clonotype was detected a few times. The gene calls are TRBV20-1 and TRBJ2-1; maybe TRBD2 (7 bases). Germline V gene lookup returns CDR1 DFQATT and CDR2 SNEGSKA (reference sequence). Between the trimmed V and J ends, which lost 3 bases and 8 bases, there was a span of 23 bases. The CDR3 is 16 amino acids. The CDR3 DNA follows: TGCAGTGCTAGTCGGCTACGCGGGGGCCCCTCCTATGAGCAGTTCTTC. This sequence encodes CSASRLRGGPSYEQFF.

This clonotype was detected many times. The J gene is TRBJ2-7, the V gene TRBV5-5; 12 positions agree with TRBD1. Losses at the gene ends were 3 bases for V and 4 bases for J; bases not matched to a gene: 5. The CDR3 has 15 amino acids. Germline values: CDR1 SGHKS, CDR2 YYEKEE (reference sequence). Written as DNA, the CDR3 is TGTGCCAGCAGCTCCGGGACAGGGGGCTTATACGAGCAGTACTTC. It yields the protein CASSSGTGGLYEQYF.

This clonotype occurred many times. This chain uses TRBV15 with TRBJ2-3; D perhaps matches TRBD2 (6 bases). Germline assignment: CDR1 LNHNV and CDR2 YYDKDF (reference sequence). V lost 0 bases, J lost 0 bases, and 13 bases lay in between. This CDR3 has 17 amino acids. The CDR3 DNA reads TGTGCCACCAGCAGAGACCGGGGTAGCGGAAGCACAGATACGCAGTATTTT. This translates into CATSRDRGSGSTDTQYF.

Points on this clonotype: This may be a read error: a much more frequent sequence differs by one nucleotide. V is TRBV27 and J is TRBJ2-7, with 12 bases matching TRBD2. This CDR3 region has 14 residues. Germline V gives CDR1 MNHEY, CDR2 SMNVEV (reference sequence). Here the CDR3 DNA reads TGTGCCAGCAGCCAGACTAGCGGGAGTTACGAGCATTACTTC. Its translation is CASSQTSGSYEHYF.

This clonotype was seen more than once but under ten times. The chain recombines TRBV4-2 with TRBJ2-7; 8 bases are a match to TRBD2. Losses at the gene ends were 1 base for V and 5 bases for J; bases not matched to a gene: 13. The CDR3 totals 17 residues. CDR1 and CDR2 from the germline V gene are LGHNA and YNFKEQ. CDR3 coding DNA: TGTGCCAGCAGCCAAGCCTCGACTAGCGATGGAGGAGACGAGCAGTACTTC. Encoded protein: CASSQASTSDGGDEQYF.

This clonotype was counted many times. The V call is TRBV11-2, the J call TRBJ1-1; D is possibly TRBD1 (5 bases). CDR3 length: 15 residues. Trimming shortened V by 4 bases and J by 2 bases, and 14 bases separated the two germline ends. The germline V gene has CDR1 SGHAT and CDR2 FQNNGV. The DNA of the CDR3 is TGTGCCAGCAGCTACGGGGCCTTTCACAACACTGAAGCTTTCTTT. Translated, it gives CASSYGAFHNTEAFF.

This clonotype was seen at least ten times. The chain recombines TRBV14 with TRBJ1-1; D ambiguous. Germline V gene lookup returns CDR1 SGHDN and CDR2 FVKESK. V dropped 5 bases and J dropped 6 bases, with 19 bases sitting between them. The CDR3 consists of 15 residues. In DNA, the CDR3 is TGTGCCAGCAGCTCAAGACATGGACTCCCATCTGAAGCTTTCTTT. Translation: CASSSRHGLPSEAFF.

The sample holds many counts of this clonotype. The chain is built from TRBV29-1 and TRBJ2-1; possible D gene TRBD2, 5 bases. This CDR3 is built from 17 residues. Germline-derived CDR1 and CDR2 are SQVTM and ANQGSEA. V shed 4 bases and J shed 0 bases, with 19 bases lying between them. The CDR3 spells CSVGGLAGLSSYNEQFF. CDR3 nucleotide sequence: TGCAGCGTTGGAGGACTCGCGGGCCTCAGCTCCTACAATGAGCAGTTCTTC.

The table lists this clonotype with many counts. V and J are TRBV4-3 and TRBJ2-1, with D tentatively TRBD1 (5 bases). CDR1 is LGHNA, CDR2 YSLEER, per germline. The CDR3 runs to 14 residues. V was clipped by 0 bases and J by 8 bases, with 11 bases between them. The CDR3 here is CASSQDGQGYEQFF. The CDR3 DNA reads as TGCGCCAGCAGCCAAGATGGCCAGGGCTATGAGCAGTTCTTC.

This clonotype has at least ten counts. The V call is TRBV20-1, the J call TRBJ2-3; 11 nucleotides align to TRBD2. The CDR3 is 15 amino acids. V trimming: 6 bases; J trimming: 2 bases; junction bases outside the gene matches: 7. Germline lookup yields CDR1 DFQATT and CDR2 SNEGSKA (reference sequence). The CDR3 nucleotides read TGCAGTGCCCCTCCTAGCGGGAGGCCCACAGATACGCAGTATTTT. It is translated as CSAPPSGRPTDTQYF.

There are many counts of this clonotype. The chain recombines TRBV27 with TRBJ2-5; TRBD1 or TRBD2 may be the D gene (5 bases each). Trimming pared 5 bases from V and 7 bases from J, leaving 17 bases between. Germline-derived CDR1 and CDR2 are MNHEY and SMNVEV (reference sequence). CDR3 size: 14 residues. The CDR3 here is CASSPPGPDGTQYF. The CDR3 DNA is TGTGCCAGCAGTCCCCCGGGGCCCGATGGGACCCAGTACTTC.